This paragraph reports one T cell receptor (beta chain). Its antigen remains unknown. This specimen belongs to a study of T cell repertoires in cytomegalovirus infection. TCRdb re-analysed the reads in MiXCR, keeping a single row per CDR3 protein. The data contain some 200,000 distinct CDR3 sequences, approximately 40% of them singletons. Looked up from germline, CDR1 is SNHLY and CDR2 is FYNNEI. This CDR3 has 15 amino acids. V was cut by 4 bases and J by 4 bases, with 13 bases left in between. The J gene is TRBJ1-4, the V gene TRBV2; D is uncertain. The TCR was taken from a human donor in good health (CMV status not recorded). Some clones in this sample may be carry-over from other donors' samples. Sequencing was performed on CD8+ T cells from cultured PBMCs, taken from culture after CMV antigen stimulation. The CDR3 coding sequence is TGTGCCAGCAGTGGTTGGAGGAAGGGTAATGAAAAACTGTTTTTT. Amino acids: CASSGWRKGNEKLFF.